Detailed here is one T cell receptor beta chain. Its target is not known. The data derive from a study of T cell responses to AZD1222 COVID-19 vaccine. General study results and limits: As reported, nearly half of all spike-specific TCRs target variant regions that are unmutated. When two AZD1222 doses had been given, Spike-specific TCR breadth and depth rose. Scientists sampled the repertoires only once the peak T cell response had passed.

The V end lost 0 bases, the J end lost 3 bases, and 9 bases lay between the germline ends. CDR1 MNHEY and CDR2 SMNVEV come from the germline V gene (reference sequence). CDR3 size: 16 residues. Some clones are missing from TCRdb's copy, which holds only in-frame ones; the method was immunoSEQ multiplex PCR. The sample records about 110,000 clones, 80% to 95% being singletons. This sample comprised peripheral blood, obtained 28 days after the second AZD1222 dose. This TCR was sampled from an adult who received the AZD1222 COVID-19 vaccine. V and J are TRBV27 and TRBJ1-6; perhaps TRBD1 as D (5 bases). CDR3 region: CASSLSGGDYNSPLHF. The CDR3 DNA follows: TGTGCCAGCAGTTTATCAGGAGGGGACTATAATTCACCCCTCCACTTT.